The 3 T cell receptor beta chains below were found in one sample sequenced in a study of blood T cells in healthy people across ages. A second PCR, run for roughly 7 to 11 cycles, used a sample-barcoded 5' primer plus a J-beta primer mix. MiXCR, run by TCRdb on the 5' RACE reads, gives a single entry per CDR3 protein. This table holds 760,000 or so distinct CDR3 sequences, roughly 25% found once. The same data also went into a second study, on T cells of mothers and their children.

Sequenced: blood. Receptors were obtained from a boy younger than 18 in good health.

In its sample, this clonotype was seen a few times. The CDR3 spells CASSPGPYPQETQYF. The CDR3 DNA reads as TGTGCCAGCAGCCCAGGGCCGTACCCCCAAGAGACCCAGTACTTC. This chain connects TRBV9 to TRBJ2-5; a possible D gene is TRBD1 (5 bases). Germline CDR1 and CDR2: SGDLS and YYNGEE. The CDR3 runs 15 residues. Trimming shortened V by 4 bases and J by 1 base, and 14 bases separated the two germline ends.

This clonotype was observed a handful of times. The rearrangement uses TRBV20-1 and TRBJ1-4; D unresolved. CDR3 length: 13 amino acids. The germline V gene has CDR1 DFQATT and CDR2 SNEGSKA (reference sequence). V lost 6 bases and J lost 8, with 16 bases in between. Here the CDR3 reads CSAQTGDGEKLFF. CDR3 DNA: TGCAGTGCCCAGACCGGGGATGGGGAAAAACTGTTTTTT.

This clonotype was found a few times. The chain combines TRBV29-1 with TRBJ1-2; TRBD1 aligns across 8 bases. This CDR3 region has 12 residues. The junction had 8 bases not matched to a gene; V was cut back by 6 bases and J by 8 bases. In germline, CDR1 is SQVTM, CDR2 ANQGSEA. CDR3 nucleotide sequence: TGCAGCGTCCCCCGGGGGACAGGAGGCTACACCTTC. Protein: CSVPRGTGGYTF.